This entry is about one TCR beta chain. This sample was taken from a study of blood T cell repertoires in COVID-19. About the study: Sample material is recorded as cDNA or gDNA derived from T cells, B-cell-depleted T cells, or PBMCs.

Per the authors' pipeline: From reference gene primer amplification, estimates of nucleated cell counts were derived. TCRdb keeps only in-frame clones here, not all; method: immunoSEQ multiplex PCR. That table furnishes V, J and clone size, whereas the DNA furnished D and trimming. The table records about 250,000 clones, over 80% of them present only once. This CDR3 is 13 amino acids long. V gave up 4 bases and J gave up 10 bases, with 16 bases separating them. Germline V gene lookup returns CDR1 MNHEY and CDR2 SMNVEV (reference sequence). The TCR was taken from a man aged 40-50 years with acute or convalescent COVID-19. This rearrangement joins TRBV27 to TRBJ2-5; D is possibly TRBD2 (5 bases). Sequenced input: peripheral blood. CDR3 loop: CASSSGLRQDQYF. CDR3 DNA sequence: TGTGCCAGCAGTTCGGGGTTGCGGCAGGACCAGTACTTC.